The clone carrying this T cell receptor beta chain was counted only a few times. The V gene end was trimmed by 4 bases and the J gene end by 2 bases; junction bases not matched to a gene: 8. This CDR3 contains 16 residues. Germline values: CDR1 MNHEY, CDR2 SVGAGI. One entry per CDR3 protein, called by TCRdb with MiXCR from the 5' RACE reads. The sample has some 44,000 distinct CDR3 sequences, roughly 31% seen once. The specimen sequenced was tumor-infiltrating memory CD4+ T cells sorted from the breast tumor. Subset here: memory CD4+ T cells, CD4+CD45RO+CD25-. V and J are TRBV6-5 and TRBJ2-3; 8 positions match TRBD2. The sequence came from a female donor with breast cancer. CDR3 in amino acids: CASSFQRESPTDTQYF. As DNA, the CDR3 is TGTGCCAGCAGTTTCCAGCGGGAGTCCCCCACAGATACGCAGTATTTT.